Sequencing of this T cell receptor (beta chain) was carried out in a study of T cells in Graves' hyperthyroidism and ophthalmopathy. This clonotype showed up many times. The CDR3 is 16 residues long. Losses at the gene ends were 3 bases for V and 2 bases for J; bases not matched to a gene: 7. Germline loops: CDR1 ENHRY, CDR2 SYGVKD. Out of more than 8 ml of fresh peripheral blood came the PBMCs. Using RNA transcripts as the source, TCR beta CDR3 regions were amplified. First-round RT-PCR with HTBI primers amplified the TCR CDR3 region. From the multiplex PCR reads, TCRdb called clonotypes with MiXCR, one entry per CDR3 protein. Of about 420,000 distinct CDR3 sequences in the sample, roughly 15% were seen once.

The receptor comes from a young woman with Graves' hyperthyroidism. The chain links TRBV10-3 to TRBJ2-3, with 8 bases matching TRBD2. Input material: blood. The CDR3 nucleotides are TGTGCCATCAGTGACGGGGCGGGAGGAGTCACAGATACGCAGTATTTT. Translating gives CAISDGAGGVTDTQYF.